This T cell receptor (beta chain) was documented in a study of a mutant IDH1 vaccine in newly diagnosed glioma. Looking at the study overall: Beginning 4-6 weeks after radiotherapy alone, or with temozolomide cycles, vaccination took place.

This clone was seen more than once but under ten times. Its antigen is still unknown. Assay: immunoSEQ multiplex PCR; the TCRdb copy retains only in-frame clones and omits some. This sample carries some 33,000 clones, almost 80% of them seen once, and the ten largest clones take approximately 8.5%. As for time point: week 35, safety follow-up. Each dose delivered 300 ug of mutant IDH1 20-mer peptide subcutaneously with imiquimod. The source of this sequence is a woman aged 25 to 45 with glioma. Some clones in this sample may be carry-over from other donors' samples. The sample here was PBMCs, taken from a glioma patient whose treatment included an IDH1 peptide vaccine.

The CDR3 bases are TGTGCCAGCAGCGAAGCCCCCGGGGAGTTAGGAGTATTGGGCGAGCAGTACTTC. Its translation: CASSEAPGELGVLGEQYF. This rearrangement joins TRBV4-2 to TRBJ2-7; a weak D match, TRBD2 (5 bases). The CDR3 sequence is 18 residues long. Germline lookup yields CDR1 LGHNA and CDR2 YNFKEQ. Between the trimmed V and J ends, which lost 5 bases and 6 bases, there was a span of 29 bases.